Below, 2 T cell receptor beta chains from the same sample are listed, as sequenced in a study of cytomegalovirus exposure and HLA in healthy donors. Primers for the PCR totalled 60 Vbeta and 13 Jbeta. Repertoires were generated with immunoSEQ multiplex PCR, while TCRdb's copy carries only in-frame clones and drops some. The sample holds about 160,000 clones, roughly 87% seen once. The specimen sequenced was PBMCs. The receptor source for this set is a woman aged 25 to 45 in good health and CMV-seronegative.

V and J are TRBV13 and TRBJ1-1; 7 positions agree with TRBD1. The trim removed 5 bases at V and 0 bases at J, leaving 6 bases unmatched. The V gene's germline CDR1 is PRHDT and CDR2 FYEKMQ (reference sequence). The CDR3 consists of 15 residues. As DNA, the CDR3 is TGTGCCAGCAGCCCACCGGGACAGTTGAACACTGAAGCTTTCTTT. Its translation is CASSPPGQLNTEAFF.

Here the CDR3 reads CASSSAPPDNYGYTF. The DNA for the CDR3 is TGTGCCAGCAGCTCCGCCCCCCCAGATAACTATGGCTACACCTTC. The rearrangement uses TRBV5-6 and TRBJ1-2, with no clear D. This CDR3 comprises 15 residues. V was trimmed by 3 bases and J by 1 base, leaving 13 bases between them. The V gene's germline CDR1 is SGHDT and CDR2 YYEEEE.